Described below is a single T cell receptor (beta chain) sequence and its context. Antigen: not known. This sample was taken from a study of T cell responses to AZD1222 COVID-19 vaccine. Whole-study results and caveats: Donors in the cohort were predominantly white British and more often female, and clonal diversity was possibly underestimated. Spike as a whole was targeted by vaccine-associated CD4 TCRs, dominant at 160-218 and 743-854. Repertoire sampling happened only post peak T cell response.

TCRdb's copy holds only in-frame clones and misses some; the assay was immunoSEQ multiplex PCR. This table holds some 150,000 clones, under 95% found once. Trimming shortened V by 1 base and J by 6 bases, and 13 bases separated the two germline ends. Germline values: CDR1 SEHNR, CDR2 FQNEAQ (reference sequence). The CDR3 sequence is 14 residues long. The chain carries TRBV7-9 and TRBJ2-7; D possibly corresponds to TRBD1 (6 bases). This sequence was found in an adult who received the AZD1222 COVID-19 vaccine. Sample: peripheral blood, taken 28 days after the second AZD1222 dose. The CDR3 coding sequence is TGTGCCAGCAGCTTAGGTACAGGGAACAGCGAGCAGTACTTC. As protein: CASSLGTGNSEQYF.